The 5 T cell receptor beta chains presented below share a single source sample, sequenced in a study of blood T cell repertoires in COVID-19. Generated by immunoSEQ multiplex PCR, the TCRdb table keeps only in-frame clones and is missing some. The table lists roughly 81,000 clones, roughly 85% of them singletons, with more than 7.5% in the top ten. Sequenced sample: peripheral blood. All receptors derive from a young man with acute or convalescent COVID-19.

The chain links TRBV15 to TRBJ2-3; tentatively, D is TRBD2 (7 bases). The CDR3 spans 15 residues. Germline loops: CDR1 LNHNV, CDR2 YYDKDF (reference sequence). V lost 0 bases to trimming and J lost 10 bases, with 17 bases between them. The CDR3 here is CATSREIGGQGSQYF. CDR3 bases: TGTGCCACCAGCAGAGAAATCGGGGGGCAGGGTTCGCAGTATTTT. The complete variable domain, with remaining parts taken from reference TRBV15 and TRBJ2-3, reads DAMVIQNPRYQVTQFGKPVTLSCSQTLNHNVMYWYQQKSSQAPKLLFHYYDKDFNNEADTPDNFQSRRPNTSFCFLDIRSPGLGDTAMYLCATSREIGGQGSQYFGPGTRLTVL.

The chain recombines TRBV28 with TRBJ2-2; D is undetermined. CDR1 and CDR2 (germline): MDHEN, SYDVKM. Deletions cut 1 base from V and 3 bases from J, with 6 bases between. The CDR3 loop spans 14 amino acids. The CDR3 sequence is CASSLLAYTGELFF. The CDR3 DNA reads as TGTGCCAGCAGTTTATTGGCCTACACCGGGGAGCTGTTTTTT.

V is TRBV29-1 and J is TRBJ1-1, with D tentatively TRBD1 (6 bases). Trimming removed 6 bases at V and 8 bases at J, with 13 bases between. In germline, CDR1 is SQVTM, CDR2 ANQGSEA. The CDR3 spans 11 residues. The CDR3 sequence: CSVWEGVEAFF. CDR3 DNA: TGCAGCGTCTGGGAGGGGGTGGAAGCTTTCTTT.

The chain is built from TRBV19 and TRBJ1-2; no clear D. The V end was cut by 5 bases, the J end by 2 bases, with 9 bases between. The CDR3 sequence is 13 residues long. Germline assignment: CDR1 LNHDA and CDR2 SQIVND (reference sequence). DNA of the CDR3: TGTGCCAGTAGTTCCGGCGGGAACTATGGCTACACCTTC. It is translated as CASSSGGNYGYTF.

This clone appeared once. The chain links TRBV18 to TRBJ2-7, with D unclear. V was cut by 3 bases and J by 2 bases, with 8 bases left in between. Per the germline V gene, CDR1 is KGHSH and CDR2 is LQKENI. The CDR3 runs 13 residues. CDR3 nucleotide sequence: TGTGCCAGCTCACCGACACCTACCTACGAGCAGTACTTC. It encodes CASSPTPTYEQYF.